The entry below describes one TCR beta chain. This clonotype was seen a handful of times. Its binding antigen is unknown. One base away there is no much larger clone; base qualities are not given. Only healthy Caucasian donors were included. The data originate from a study of identical twins listed by TCRdb under 2016. About the full investigation: To test whether fetal clonotypes persist, this study deep-sequenced TCR alpha and beta repertoires from monozygotic twins, from unrelated adults of various ages, and from cord blood. Replicate twin experiments were performed at different times using different library preparation protocols to rule out contamination.

Library construction relied on 5' RACE. Sequenced on an Illumina HiSeq 2000. A universal primer binding site was introduced by template switching, and a unique molecular identifier was present in the final cDNA, enabling accurate counting of TCR cDNA molecules. First-strand cDNA for TCR alpha and beta chains was synthesized from specific primers in the conserved constant-segment region. To control for contamination, each cDNA library was double barcoded with a SMART-Mk sample barcode plus Illumina barcodes. TruSeq adapter sequences and Illumina sample barcodes were added in two successive PCR steps. The Illumina HiSeq platform was used with custom primers to sequence TCR alpha and beta cDNA libraries. The paper's data handling went like this. Raw reads were processed with MiGEC to extract unique molecular identifiers, and MiXCR was used to determine CDR3 positions. For each individual, recombination models were inferred using an EM algorithm with the repgenHMM and IGoR tools. Shared clonotype analysis was performed with the tcR package in R, normalizing sharing by the product of cloneset sizes. To study raw recombination without the effects of thymic and clonal selection, out-of-frame nonproductive sequences were analyzed. In TCRdb, the public reads were trimmed at Q25 with fastp and aligned with MiXCR, with productive beta chains retained. Every entry covers one CDR3 protein and lists the most common genes and DNA from its rows. For this entry, the V and J calls and clone size follow TCRdb and not the study's own pipeline. In all, the sample holds 1,800,000 or so distinct CDR3 sequences, and roughly a third of those were seen once. The ten largest clones take up about 0.3% of the sample.

The paper as a whole reports these results and caveats: A weaker excess of twin sharing was found in beta out-of-frame sequences because the signal-to-noise ratio was lowered by fewer shared sequences. Abundant cord blood beta clonotypes had fewer insertions, young adult naive repertoires showed a similar but weaker trend, and memory repertoires showed no such trend. Out-of-frame TCR alpha sharing in monozygotic twins was systematically underestimated by recombination models, whereas sharing between unrelated individuals was in agreement with the recombination models. Because the same donors could not be followed over many years, conclusions were based on cross-sectional statistical analysis. Invariant T cells such as MAIT and iNKT could partly confound zero-insertion analyses, though diverse VJ usage argued against this for most clonotypes. Out-of-frame TCR alpha sequences shared between twins showed an excess of low generation-probability sequences compared with coincidental sharing between unrelated individuals.

Here V drops 0 bases and J drops 4 bases, and the junction holds 3 bases not matched to any gene. Based on the germline V gene (reference sequence), the CDR1 and CDR2 sequences are DFQATT and SNEGSKA. CDR3 length: 15 amino acids, cysteine to phenylalanine. Only the CDR3 portion is preserved as DNA: 45 bases, with reading frame beginning at the first base. Source material: cord blood. The source of this sequence is a newborn girl in good health. The rearrangement combines TRBV20-1 with TRBJ1-6; 7 junctional bases match TRBD1. DNA sequence: TGCAGTGCTAGAGATTGGGGACAGTATAATTCACCCCTCCACTTT. Its protein is CSARDWGQYNSPLHF.